Following are 28 T cell receptor beta chains from one sample sequenced in a study of cytomegalovirus exposure and HLA in healthy donors. The PCR was carried out with 60 Vbeta primers and 13 Jbeta primers. The protocol was immunoSEQ multiplex PCR, while the TCRdb copy is restricted to in-frame clones and leaves out a portion. The repertoire holds roughly 99,000 clones, with 77% as singletons. Sequencing was done on a sample of PBMCs. Receptor source: a male donor in good health and CMV-seronegative.

The V gene is TRBV5-1, the J gene TRBJ1-2; no clear D. V dropped 0 bases and J dropped 1 base, with 10 bases sitting between them. This CDR3 spans 15 amino acids. The V gene's germline CDR1 is SGHRS and CDR2 YFSETQ. The CDR3: CASSLGRVNNYGYTF. CDR3 sequence (DNA): TGCGCCAGCAGCTTGGGCCGGGTAAATAACTATGGCTACACCTTC.

The CDR3: CASSLPQTGGPYEQYF. The CDR3 DNA reads as TGTGCCAGCAGTTTACCCCAGACAGGGGGCCCCTACGAGCAGTACTTC. The chain couples TRBV28 to TRBJ2-7; TRBD1 aligns across 10 bases. This CDR3 is built from 16 residues. J was trimmed by 2 bases and V by 2 bases; bases with no gene match: 6. CDR1 is MDHEN, CDR2 SYDVKM, per germline.

V gene TRBV5-4 combines with J gene TRBJ2-2; 7 nucleotides align to TRBD2. The ends lost 1 base at V and 6 bases at J; junction bases unmatched: 3. The germline gives CDR1 SGHNT, CDR2 YYREEE (reference sequence). CDR3 length equals 14 residues. For the CDR3, the DNA is TGTGCCAGCAGCTTGATCCGGGGGGCCGGGGAGCTGTTTTTT. Amino acid sequence: CASSLIRGAGELFF.

The chain joins TRBV10-3 to TRBJ1-1, with 8 bases fitting TRBD1. CDR3 length: 14 amino acids. Germline trimming cut 3 bases from V and 4 bases from J; bases unmatched to any gene: 4. Germline CDR1 reads ENHRY; CDR2 reads SYGVKD. Here the CDR3 DNA reads TGTGCCATCAGTGACAGGACAGGGTCCACTGAAGCTTTCTTT. Translation gives CAISDRTGSTEAFF.

The chain joins TRBV7-9 to TRBJ2-4; D perhaps matches TRBD1 (6 bases). Trimming removed 5 bases from V and 2 bases from J, with 16 bases in between. The CDR3 is 16 residues long. In germline, CDR1 is SEHNR, CDR2 FQNEAQ (reference sequence). CDR3: CASSRMPRGTKNIQYF. The CDR3 DNA is TGTGCCAGCAGCCGCATGCCTAGGGGGACCAAAAACATTCAGTACTTC. The variable domain in full, completed from reference TRBV7-9 and TRBJ2-4, reads DTGVSQNPRHKITKRGQNVTFRCDPISEHNRLYWYRQTLGQGPEFLTYFQNEAQLEKSRLLSDRFSAERPKGSFSTLEIQRTEQGDSAMYLCASSRMPRGTKNIQYFGAGTRLSVL.

V is TRBV7-9 and J is TRBJ2-3; 9 positions agree with TRBD2. V lost 9 bases, J lost 6 bases, and 13 bases stayed unmatched. This CDR3 comprises 15 residues. Germline V gene lookup returns CDR1 SEHNR and CDR2 FQNEAQ (reference sequence). CDR3 nucleotides: TGTGCCAGGAGTCCCCTTCTAGCGGGAAGGGATACGCAGTATTTT. This encodes CARSPLLAGRDTQYF.

A few counts support this clone. The gene calls are TRBV4-1 and TRBJ1-1; 7 nucleotides match TRBD1. This CDR3 has 13 residues. J lost 11 bases, V lost 3 bases, and 9 bases had no gene match. Germline CDR1 reads MGHRA; CDR2 reads YSYEKL. The CDR3 DNA follows: TGCGCCAGCAGCCACCGCCCAGGGGGAGAGGCTTTCTTT. This translates into CASSHRPGGEAFF.

The chain recombines TRBV19 with TRBJ2-1, with TRBD2 identical over 7 bases. Germline trimming cut 4 bases from V and 0 bases from J; bases unmatched to any gene: 9. Germline CDR1 reads LNHDA; CDR2 reads SQIVND (reference sequence). This CDR3 region has 17 residues. CDR3 sequence (DNA): TGTGCCAGTAGTACATCAAAACTAGCGCGCTCCTACAATGAGCAGTTCTTC. Amino acid sequence: CASSTSKLARSYNEQFF.

This clone showed up just once. The V gene is TRBV7-9, the J gene TRBJ2-5; TRBD2 matches 11 bases. The CDR3 loop spans 15 amino acids. CDR1 and CDR2 from the germline V gene are SEHNR and FQNEAQ (reference sequence). The V segment lost 6 bases and the J segment 5 bases; nucleotides outside the gene matches: 8. CDR3 sequence reads: CASRPTSGSWETQYF. The DNA for the CDR3 is TGTGCCAGCAGACCCACTAGCGGGAGTTGGGAGACCCAGTACTTC.

This chain links TRBV25-1 with TRBJ2-7, with D unresolved. V lost 4 bases to trimming and J lost 3 bases, with 4 bases between them. This CDR3 is built from 11 residues. CDR1 and CDR2 from the germline V gene are MGHDK and SYGVNS. CDR3 residues: CASSAGYEQYF. CDR3 nucleotide sequence: TGTGCCAGCAGTGCAGGCTACGAGCAGTACTTC.

Concerning this clone: One junction end does not reproduce the germline sequence, and a read error may be involved. The chain combines TRBV28 with TRBJ2-7; 7 bases are shared with TRBD2. The germline V gene encodes CDR1 MDHEN and CDR2 SYDVKM. The CDR3 covers 14 residues. Written as DNA, the CDR3 is TGTGCCAGCAGTGAAACCAGGTGGGGGAGGGTTCCCCACTTC. Its translation: CASSETRWGRVPHF.

The rearrangement joins TRBV27 to TRBJ1-5, with a tentative D call TRBD1 (5 bases). CDR1 is MNHEY, CDR2 SMNVEV, per germline (reference sequence). The CDR3 length is 15 residues. V was cut by 0 bases and J by 0 bases, with 6 bases left in between. CDR3 amino acids: CASSLSRDSNQPQHF. CDR3 DNA: TGTGCCAGCAGTTTATCCAGGGATAGCAATCAGCCCCAGCATTTT.

The chain employs TRBV7-9 and TRBJ2-7, with 7 positions matching TRBD1. Trimming cost V 5 bases and J 1 base; bases outside gene matches: 8. This CDR3 region has 15 residues. Germline loops: CDR1 SEHNR, CDR2 FQNEAQ (reference sequence). The CDR3 coding sequence is TGTGCCAGCAGCCCTAACCGGGACAGTTCCTACGAGCAGTACTTC. It is translated as CASSPNRDSSYEQYF.

The rearrangement links TRBV27 to TRBJ2-7; 8 bases agree with TRBD2. The CDR3 runs to 15 residues. Germline V gene lookup returns CDR1 MNHEY and CDR2 SMNVEV (reference sequence). V shed 5 bases and J 2 bases; nucleotides not matched to a gene: 8. DNA for the CDR3: TGTGCCAGCAGTCAGCGGACTAGCCCTACCTACGAGCAGTACTTC. This codes for CASSQRTSPTYEQYF.

V gene TRBV9 combines with J gene TRBJ1-1; D is uncertain. CDR1 SGDLS and CDR2 YYNGEE come from the germline V gene. The CDR3 runs 16 residues. The V end was cut by 0 bases, the J end by 1 base, with 13 bases between. The CDR3 loop is CASSVGPLLSNTEAFF. Written as DNA, the CDR3 is TGTGCCAGCAGCGTAGGTCCGTTACTCTCGAACACTGAAGCTTTCTTT. Full variable domain (remainder filled in from reference TRBV9 and TRBJ1-1): DSGVTQTPKHLITATGQRVTLRCSPRSGDLSVYWYQQSLDQGLQFLIQYYNGEERAKGNILERFSAQQFPDLHSELNLSSLELGDSALYFCASSVGPLLSNTEAFFGQGTRLTVV.

The V and J genes are TRBV7-2 and TRBJ1-1; TRBD1 might be the D (6 bases). This CDR3 contains 14 residues. Germline-derived CDR1 and CDR2 are SGHTA and FQGNSA. Between the trimmed V and J ends, which lost 0 bases and 5 bases, there was a span of 10 bases. The CDR3 bases are TGTGCCAGCAGCTTAGCGGGGGCGTGGACTGAAGCTTTCTTT. This codes for CASSLAGAWTEAFF.

The rearrangement links TRBV7-2 to TRBJ2-3, with 7 bases lining up with TRBD2. This CDR3 comprises 16 residues. Trimming cost V 4 bases and J 3 bases; bases outside gene matches: 10. Germline V gives CDR1 SGHTA, CDR2 FQGNSA. In DNA form, the CDR3 reads TGTGCCAGCAGCTCACTAGGCGGGGGACGGACAGATACGCAGTATTTT. Its translation is CASSSLGGGRTDTQYF.

This chain links TRBV2 with TRBJ2-7; D gene ambiguous. Deletions cut 3 bases from V and 2 bases from J, with 2 bases between. The CDR3 has 11 amino acids. Germline V gene sequence: CDR1 SNHLY, CDR2 FYNNEI. CDR3 amino acids: CASSDTYEQYF. The CDR3, as DNA: TGTGCCAGCAGTGATACCTACGAGCAGTACTTC. The full variable domain, rest sourced from reference TRBV2 and TRBJ2-7, is EPEVTQTPSHQVTQMGQEVILRCVPISNHLYFYWYRQILGQKVEFLVSFYNNEISEKSEIFDDQFSVERPDGSNFTLKIRSTKLEDSAMYFCASSDTYEQYFGPGTRLTVT.

The CDR3 DNA reads TGTGCTTCAGCGAATGGGGGCTTAGGTAATCAGCCCCAGCATTTT. This sequence encodes CASANGGLGNQPQHF. This sequence joins TRBV27 and TRBJ1-5, with D maybe TRBD1 (6 bases). This CDR3 is 15 amino acids long. Per the germline V gene, CDR1 is MNHEY and CDR2 is SMNVEV (reference sequence).

The rearrangement joins TRBV6-5 to TRBJ2-7; 9 nucleotides align to TRBD1. From germline, CDR1 is MNHEY and CDR2 SVGAGI. The CDR3 is made up of 15 amino acids. Trimming removed 5 bases from V and 3 bases from J; junction bases left unmatched: 8. The chain's CDR3 is CASSLQGTGIYEQYF. Here the CDR3 DNA reads TGTGCCAGCAGTCTACAGGGGACAGGGATCTACGAGCAGTACTTC.

The count of this clone is one. This rearrangement joins TRBV27 to TRBJ2-7; 13 bases are a match to TRBD2. CDR3 length: 14 residues. CDR1 is MNHEY and CDR2 is SMNVEV in the germline V gene (reference sequence). Trimming removed 6 bases from V and 2 bases from J; junction bases left unmatched: 1. The chain's CDR3 is CASRGLAGAYEQYF. DNA of the CDR3: TGTGCCAGCAGAGGACTAGCGGGAGCCTACGAGCAGTACTTC.

The chain employs TRBV2 and TRBJ1-2; 7 bases are shared with TRBD1. This CDR3 contains 15 residues. Germline V gene lookup returns CDR1 SNHLY and CDR2 FYNNEI. The J segment lost 1 base and the V segment lost 5 bases, leaving 7 bases of the junction unmatched. This chain's CDR3 is CASSRDRIINYGYTF. For the CDR3, the DNA is TGTGCCAGCAGTAGGGACAGAATTATTAACTATGGCTACACCTTC.

This clone was seen just once. The gene calls are TRBV7-9 and TRBJ2-5, with 11 bases fitting TRBD2. Germline lookup yields CDR1 SEHNR and CDR2 FQNEAQ (reference sequence). Trimming at V came to 5 bases and at J to 1 base, leaving 6 bases not matched to a gene. CDR3 length equals 16 residues. CDR3 residues: CASSPTSGRSQETQYF. The CDR3 region has the DNA TGTGCCAGCAGCCCCACTAGCGGGAGAAGCCAAGAGACCCAGTACTTC.

This clone has a handful of counts. The J gene is TRBJ2-7, the V gene TRBV5-5, with TRBD2 matching over 14 bases. The germline gives CDR1 SGHKS, CDR2 YYEKEE (reference sequence). The CDR3 extends over 16 amino acids. The V and J ends lost 3 bases and 5 bases, in that order; junction bases with no gene match: 7. This CDR3 reads CASSSGLAGAGDEQYF. The DNA of the CDR3 is TGTGCCAGCAGCTCGGGACTAGCGGGAGCCGGGGACGAGCAGTACTTC. The complete variable domain, with remaining parts taken from reference TRBV5-5 and TRBJ2-7, reads DAGVTQSPTHLIKTRGQQVTLRCSPISGHKSVSWYQQVLGQGPQFIFQYYEKEERGRGNFPDRFSARQFPNYSSELNVNALLLGDSALYLCASSSGLAGAGDEQYFGPGTRLTVT.

The V and J genes are TRBV18 and TRBJ1-2, with 9 bases fitting TRBD1. CDR3 length: 15 amino acids. The ends lost 6 bases at V and 2 bases at J; junction bases unmatched: 7. The germline V gene has CDR1 KGHSH and CDR2 LQKENI. The chain's CDR3 is CASSPTGTGNYGYTF. CDR3 DNA: TGTGCCAGCTCTCCCACCGGGACAGGGAACTATGGCTACACCTTC.

The genes are TRBV2 and TRBJ2-2, with 9 bases lining up with TRBD2. V lost 10 bases, J lost 5 bases, and 2 bases stayed unmatched. The CDR3 sequence is 12 residues long. Germline CDR1 and CDR2: SNHLY and FYNNEI. The CDR3 bases are TGTGCCATCGGACTAGCGACCGGGGAGCTGTTTTTT. The encoded protein is CAIGLATGELFF.

The chain carries TRBV9 and TRBJ2-5; D remains ambiguous. The end of the DNA fits TRBJ2-7 better, so the J call may be wrong. Germline CDR1 is SGDLS and CDR2 is YYNGEE. The CDR3 runs to 12 residues. The CDR3 bases are TGTGCCAGCAGGAGAAGCGTAGACGAGCAGTACTTC. It translates to CASRRSVDEQYF.

The J gene is TRBJ2-2, the V gene TRBV29-1, with 8 bases lining up with TRBD1. In germline, CDR1 is SQVTM, CDR2 ANQGSEA. This CDR3 is built from 16 residues. The V segment lost 3 bases and the J segment 1 base; nucleotides outside the gene matches: 7. CDR3 bases: TGCAGCGTTGAGCAGAGACAGGGGAAGAACACCGGGGAGCTGTTTTTT. It specifies CSVEQRQGKNTGELFF.